Following are 8 T cell receptor beta chains from one sample sequenced in a study of shared clonotypes between healthy human individuals. Terminally differentiated effector memory CD45RA+ cells were left out of the naive CD8 fraction, which was CD45RO-negative and positively selected for CCR7. Only in-frame clones appear in the TCRdb table, and some are missing; sequencing was by immunoSEQ multiplex PCR. The table shows about 2 million clones, with less than 95% occurring only once. The sequencing sample was made of naive CD8+ T cells sorted from blood. All receptors derive from a man between 18 and 29 years old in good health.

This chain connects TRBV2 to TRBJ2-2; no definite D call. Germline V CDR1 and CDR2: SNHLY, FYNNEI. The V and J ends lost 5 bases and 0 bases respectively, with 13 bases between them. The CDR3 contains 16 residues. The CDR3 DNA reads TGTGCCAGCAGTCCCCTGCACGAAGCGAACACCGGGGAGCTGTTTTTT. This sequence encodes CASSPLHEANTGELFF.

The genes are TRBV7-9 and TRBJ1-4; 10 bases map to TRBD1. J was trimmed by 8 bases and V by 5 bases; bases with no gene match: 11. This CDR3 contains 16 residues. Germline values: CDR1 SEHNR, CDR2 FQNEAQ (reference sequence). CDR3 bases: TGTGCCAGCAGCCCCCGGGGGACAGGGGATCGAGAAAAACTGTTTTTT. Amino acids: CASSPRGTGDREKLFF.

The genes are TRBV28 and TRBJ1-1, with TRBD1 identical over 9 bases. V lost 5 bases to trimming and J lost 8 bases; unmatched junction nucleotides: 9. From germline, CDR1 is MDHEN and CDR2 SYDVKM. This CDR3 contains 14 residues. CDR3 protein: CASSTIGTGKEAFF. CDR3 in DNA: TGTGCCAGCAGTACAATAGGGACAGGGAAAGAAGCTTTCTTT.

J is TRBJ2-4 and V is TRBV6-6, with D perhaps TRBD1 (6 bases). V was pared by 6 bases and J by 0 bases, with 15 bases between. Germline assignment: CDR1 MNHNY and CDR2 SVGAGI (reference sequence). This CDR3 spans 16 amino acids. The CDR3 region is CASSQDSLLAKNIQYF. The CDR3 nucleotides read TGTGCCAGCAGCCAGGACAGTCTTCTAGCCAAAAACATTCAGTACTTC.

The V call is TRBV6-5, the J call TRBJ2-2, with 7 bases aligning to TRBD1. The CDR3 sequence is 15 residues long. J gave up 1 base and V 4 bases, and 3 bases lay outside the gene matches. The germline CDR1 and CDR2 sequences are MNHEY and SVGAGI. Here the CDR3 DNA reads TGTGCCAGCAGTTTGACAGGGAGGAACACCGGGGAGCTGTTTTTT. Encoded protein: CASSLTGRNTGELFF.

The genes are TRBV4-1 and TRBJ2-5; D may be TRBD1 (7 bases). The V end lost 1 base, the J end lost 0 bases, and 12 bases lay between the germline ends. The CDR3 has 16 residues. Germline assignment: CDR1 MGHRA and CDR2 YSYEKL. The CDR3 region has the DNA TGCGCCAGCAGCCAAGTCCCAGGGGGGCACCAAGAGACCCAGTACTTC. This codes for CASSQVPGGHQETQYF.

V gene TRBV30 combines with J gene TRBJ1-2; D may be TRBD1 (6 bases). Trimming stripped 3 bases from V and 0 bases from J, with 8 bases between. The CDR3 extends over 13 amino acids. Germline V gene lookup returns CDR1 GTSNPN and CDR2 SVGIG (reference sequence). For the CDR3, the DNA is TGTGCCTGGAGGGGGGCAGCTAACTATGGCTACACCTTC. This gives the protein CAWRGAANYGYTF. Drawing the rest from reference TRBV30 and TRBJ1-2, the complete variable domain is SQTIHQWPATLVQPVGSPLSLECTVEGTSNPNLYWYRQAAGRGLQLLFYSVGIGQISSEVPQNLSASRPQDRQFILSSKKLLLSDSGFYLCAWRGAANYGYTFGSGTRLTVV.

The chain carries TRBV30 and TRBJ2-7; D possibly corresponds to TRBD2 (5 bases). Germline CDR1 is GTSNPN and CDR2 is SVGIG (reference sequence). This CDR3 has 14 residues. Trimming removed 0 bases from V and 2 bases from J, with 11 bases in between. CDR3 in DNA: TGTGCCTGGAGTGTAGAGCTAGCTGCCTACGAGCAGTACTTC. This sequence encodes CAWSVELAAYEQYF. Full variable domain (remainder filled in from reference TRBV30 and TRBJ2-7): SQTIHQWPATLVQPVGSPLSLECTVEGTSNPNLYWYRQAAGRGLQLLFYSVGIGQISSEVPQNLSASRPQDRQFILSSKKLLLSDSGFYLCAWSVELAAYEQYFGPGTRLTVT.